One T cell receptor (beta chain) is described in this entry. Its antigen remains unidentified. Profiled with immunoSEQ multiplex PCR; TCRdb holds only in-frame clones, not every one. This table holds roughly 75,000 clones, 70% to 85% found once. This entry comes from a study of radiotherapy plus CTLA-4 blockade in lung cancer. Across the whole study: Objective responses arose in about 18% of patients, and approximately 30% experienced disease control.

Treatment of patients with chemo-refractory metastatic non-small-cell lung cancer consisted of focal radiation plus CTLA-4 blockade with ipilimumab. CDR1 and CDR2 (germline): SEHNR, FQNEAQ (reference sequence). The CDR3 spans 16 residues. The V gene end was trimmed by 5 bases and the J gene end by 2 bases; junction bases not matched to a gene: 7. Broader study findings: Blood saw expansion of tumor-derived TCR clones after radiotherapy plus ipilimumab. Early clone dynamics of blood T cells, plus interferon-beta, reportedly predicted response best.

This clonotype was obtained from a human donor with non-small cell lung cancer who had stable disease on radiotherapy plus ipilimumab. The sequencing here drew on peripheral blood, taken from a patient treated with radiotherapy plus ipilimumab. This chain links TRBV7-9 with TRBJ1-5; 9 bases line up with TRBD1. CDR3 sequence reads: CASSLGQGLGNQPQHF. DNA for the CDR3: TGTGCCAGCAGCCTAGGACAGGGGTTAGGCAATCAGCCCCAGCATTTT.